This T cell receptor (beta chain) appears in the sequencing data of a study of blood T cell repertoires in COVID-19. This table comes from immunoSEQ multiplex PCR, and its TCRdb copy is limited to in-frame clones, with some not included. The table records 350,000 to 450,000 clones, more than 70% of them present only once. Trimming took 8 bases from V and 4 from J; bases not matched to a gene: 10. This CDR3 has 14 residues. CDR1 and CDR2 (germline): MDHEN, SYDVKM. The rearrangement uses TRBV28 and TRBJ2-5; 7 bases map to TRBD2. Input material: peripheral blood. This clonotype was obtained from a woman aged 55-70 years with COVID-19, enrolled during active disease. CDR3 nucleotides: TGTGCCAGCCGCCCCGGGGGGATGCGAGAGACCCAGTACTTC. It encodes CASRPGGMRETQYF.